These 29 T cell receptor beta chains originate from one sample sequenced in a study of shared clonotypes between healthy human individuals. The table came from immunoSEQ multiplex PCR; TCRdb's copy has only in-frame clones and leaves some out. The sample lists millions of clones; approximately 94% were seen once. It was CD45RO-negative cells, positively selected for CCR7, that made up naive CD8 cells, with terminally differentiated effector memory CD45RA+ cells excluded. The sample taken for sequencing was naive CD8+ T cells sorted from blood. The origin of the receptors is a man aged 18-30 years in good health.

About this clone: The germline gene is not matched at one end of the junction; a read error may be the cause. This chain uses TRBV5-6 with TRBJ2-7; D perhaps matches TRBD2 (6 bases). In germline, CDR1 is SGHDT, CDR2 YYEEEE. The CDR3 extends over 13 amino acids. CDR3 loop: CASSFGDSFEQYF. The CDR3 region has the DNA TGTGCCAGCAGCTTCGGGGACTCCTTCGAGCAGTACTTC.

J is TRBJ2-1 and V is TRBV7-6; the D gene could be TRBD1 or TRBD2 (5 bases each). CDR1 is SGHVS and CDR2 is FNYEAQ in the germline V gene. The V end lost 1 base, the J end lost 4 bases, and 14 bases lay between the germline ends. The CDR3 extends over 16 amino acids. CDR3: CASSLVGDDLYNEQFF. The CDR3 DNA sequence: TGTGCCAGCAGCTTAGTTGGGGACGACCTATACAATGAGCAGTTCTTC.

The chain carries TRBV4-3 and TRBJ2-5; D call uncertain. Deletions cut 0 bases from V and 0 bases from J, with 5 bases between. The CDR3 has 14 residues. Germline V CDR1 and CDR2: LGHNA, YSLEER. The CDR3 nucleotides read TGCGCCAGCAGCCAAGAGGGGAACCAAGAGACCCAGTACTTC. Translation gives CASSQEGNQETQYF.

The chain uses TRBV13 and TRBJ2-1; maybe TRBD2 (6 bases). Germline assignment: CDR1 PRHDT and CDR2 FYEKMQ (reference sequence). The length of the CDR3 is 15 residues. Trimming took 2 bases from V and 5 from J, leaving 13 bases between them. CDR3 protein: CASSLREYEDNEQFF. In DNA, the CDR3 is TGTGCCAGCAGCTTACGGGAGTATGAAGACAATGAGCAGTTCTTC.

The chain recombines TRBV6-5 with TRBJ2-2; 7 nucleotides line up with TRBD1. The germline V gene encodes CDR1 MNHEY and CDR2 SVGAGI. The CDR3 is 12 amino acids. After removal of 8 bases from V and 6 bases from J, the junction contained 3 bases not matched to a gene. CDR3 coding DNA: TGTGCCAGCTGCACAGGGGCCGGGGAGCTGTTTTTT. As protein: CASCTGAGELFF.

With respect to this clone: This sample includes further DNA sequences coding for the same CDR3. CDR3 region: CASSQERTGGYEQYF. CDR3 nucleotides: TGCGCCAGCAGCCAAGAAAGGACAGGGGGATACGAGCAGTACTTC. The chain combines TRBV4-3 with TRBJ2-7, with 10 positions matching TRBD1. Per the germline V gene, CDR1 is LGHNA and CDR2 is YSLEER. The length of the CDR3 is 15 residues. With 0 bases clipped from V and 4 bases from J, the junction kept 3 bases outside the gene matches.

A word on this clone: One end of the junction does not line up with germline, which may come from a read error. The V and J genes are TRBV11-2 and TRBJ1-2, with a weak D call TRBD1 (5 bases). The CDR3 length is 13 residues. Germline-derived CDR1 and CDR2 are SGHAT and FQNNGV. CDR3 amino acids: CASSSTQISGTFF. CDR3 DNA sequence: TGTGCCAGCAGCTCCACTCAGATCTCCGGGACTTTCTTC.

This clone was found once. The chain has TRBV28 and TRBJ1-2, with a weak D call TRBD1 (6 bases). Germline lookup yields CDR1 MDHEN and CDR2 SYDVKM. The ends were cut back, 5 bases at V and 0 bases at J, with 22 bases in the middle. The CDR3 loop spans 18 amino acids. The CDR3 spells CASSALGGWAEANYGYTF. The DNA of the CDR3 is TGTGCCAGCAGTGCCCTAGGGGGGTGGGCTGAAGCTAACTATGGCTACACCTTC.

This clone was seen a single time. At one end the junction does not follow the germline gene, possibly because of a read error. The V and J genes are TRBV5-1 and TRBJ2-1; D gene ambiguous. From germline, CDR1 is SGHRS and CDR2 YFSETQ. CDR3 size: 14 residues. This CDR3 reads CAGSLVGNHNEQFF. Here the CDR3 DNA reads TGCGCCGGCAGCTTGGTGGGCAATCACAATGAGCAGTTCTTC.

The V call is TRBV11-3, the J call TRBJ1-2, with D possibly TRBD1 on 6 matching bases. The V gene's germline CDR1 is SGHNT and CDR2 YENEEA. There are 15 residues in the CDR3. Trimming removed 5 bases from V and 7 bases from J, with 20 bases in between. Here the CDR3 reads CASSIAPTGSGGYTF. In nucleotides, the CDR3 is TGTGCCAGCAGCATAGCCCCCACAGGGTCGGGTGGCTACACCTTC.

V and J are TRBV4-1 and TRBJ2-5; the D is unclear. The CDR3 totals 13 residues. The V and J ends lost 5 bases and 0 bases respectively, with 7 bases between them. The germline V gene encodes CDR1 MGHRA and CDR2 YSYEKL. The CDR3 DNA reads TGCGCCAGCAGCGCACGGGACCAAGAGACCCAGTACTTC. This sequence encodes CASSARDQETQYF.

The V gene is TRBV28, the J gene TRBJ1-2; no clear D. Trimming stripped 2 bases from V and 1 base from J, with 11 bases between. The germline V gene has CDR1 MDHEN and CDR2 SYDVKM. The CDR3 has 15 amino acids. DNA for the CDR3: TGTGCCAGCAGTTTAATAGGATTTCTTAACTATGGCTACACCTTC. Its translation is CASSLIGFLNYGYTF.

The V and J genes are TRBV27 and TRBJ2-7, with TRBD1 matching over 7 bases. Germline trimming cut 2 bases from V and 4 bases from J; bases unmatched to any gene: 5. Germline loops: CDR1 MNHEY, CDR2 SMNVEV (reference sequence). The CDR3 loop spans 14 amino acids. The CDR3 DNA follows: TGTGCCAGCAGTTTAAAGGGGGACAGTTACGAGCAGTACTTC. As protein: CASSLKGDSYEQYF.

The V and J genes are TRBV5-5 and TRBJ1-4, with TRBD1 identical over 7 bases. This CDR3 comprises 14 residues. CDR1 is SGHKS, CDR2 YYEKEE, per germline (reference sequence). V trimming: 4 bases; J trimming: 7 bases; junction bases outside the gene matches: 7. CDR3 coding DNA: TGTGCCAGCAGCCAGGGGGGATTCGGTGAAAAACTGTTTTTT. Residues: CASSQGGFGEKLFF.

Points on this clone: This same CDR3 is encoded by further DNA sequences in the sample. CDR3 DNA: TGTGCCAGCAGCCCCGGGCCAACCTACGAGCAGTACTTC. Its protein is CASSPGPTYEQYF. V gene TRBV11-2 combines with J gene TRBJ2-7, with D unclear. V was trimmed by 5 bases and J by 2 bases, leaving 10 bases between them. In germline, CDR1 is SGHAT, CDR2 FQNNGV. This CDR3 comprises 13 residues.

J is TRBJ2-7 and V is TRBV4-2, with 8 bases aligning to TRBD1. CDR3 length: 14 residues. Per germline, CDR1 LGHNA and CDR2 YNFKEQ. The J segment lost 4 bases and the V segment lost 2 bases, leaving 4 bases of the junction unmatched. The CDR3 region is CASSQNRGFYEQYF. For the CDR3, the DNA is TGTGCCAGCAGCCAAAACAGGGGGTTTTACGAGCAGTACTTC.

The chain recombines TRBV10-2 with TRBJ2-1, with 7 bases identical to TRBD1. This CDR3 spans 15 amino acids. Trimming took 7 bases from V and 0 from J; bases not matched to a gene: 6. Germline loops: CDR1 WSHSY, CDR2 SAAADI. The CDR3 nucleotides read TGCGCCAGCAACGAGGGGGACAGCTCCTACAATGAGCAGTTCTTC. It is translated as CASNEGDSSYNEQFF.

The chain is built from TRBV2 and TRBJ2-7; possibly TRBD1 or TRBD2 for D (7 bases each). Looked up from germline, CDR1 is SNHLY and CDR2 is FYNNEI. This CDR3 region has 15 residues. V was shortened by 6 bases and J by 0 bases, with 15 bases between the two germline ends. As DNA, the CDR3 is TGTGCCAGCAGCCAGGGGGGGGGCTCCTCCTACGAGCAGTACTTC. Protein: CASSQGGGSSYEQYF.

This clone has just one count. The chain links TRBV27 to TRBJ1-1; D not resolved. There are 14 residues in the CDR3. The V end was cut by 3 bases, the J end by 2 bases, with 10 bases between. Germline V lookup: CDR1 MNHEY, CDR2 SMNVEV (reference sequence). The CDR3 is CASSLGLRNTEAFF. For the CDR3, the DNA is TGTGCCAGCAGTTTGGGATTGCGAAACACTGAAGCTTTCTTT.

The chain employs TRBV9 and TRBJ2-5, with 10 bases lining up with TRBD2. V was clipped by 4 bases and J by 5 bases; unmatched bases: 5. The germline CDR1 and CDR2 sequences are SGDLS and YYNGEE. The CDR3 length is 14 residues. CDR3 sequence: CASSLAGDGETQYF. Written as DNA, the CDR3 is TGTGCCAGCAGCCTAGCGGGGGACGGGGAGACCCAGTACTTC. Full variable domain (missing parts from reference TRBV9 and TRBJ2-5): DSGVTQTPKHLITATGQRVTLRCSPRSGDLSVYWYQQSLDQGLQFLIQYYNGEERAKGNILERFSAQQFPDLHSELNLSSLELGDSALYFCASSLAGDGETQYFGPGTRLLVL.

The chain uses TRBV4-1 and TRBJ2-1; 7 bases agree with TRBD2. The length of the CDR3 is 16 residues. The germline gives CDR1 MGHRA, CDR2 YSYEKL. Trimming cost V 6 bases and J 9 bases; bases outside gene matches: 17. CDR3 region: CASRDDERGPYGEQFF. The CDR3 coding sequence is TGCGCCAGCAGGGATGATGAGCGGGGACCTTATGGTGAGCAGTTCTTC.

The chain carries TRBV15 and TRBJ2-7; D is ambiguous. The CDR3 has 14 amino acids. The germline gives CDR1 LNHNV, CDR2 YYDKDF (reference sequence). The V and J ends lost 1 base and 2 bases respectively, with 9 bases between them. The chain's CDR3 is CATSRAGSAYEQYF. Here the CDR3 DNA reads TGTGCCACCAGCAGAGCTGGCTCGGCCTACGAGCAGTACTTC.

The rearrangement links TRBV7-8 to TRBJ1-1; 7 positions match TRBD1. The V gene end was trimmed by 5 bases and the J gene end by 3 bases; junction bases not matched to a gene: 12. Germline values: CDR1 SGHVS, CDR2 FQNEAQ. The length of the CDR3 is 16 residues. The CDR3 sequence is CASSDQGGSEHTEAFF. In DNA, the CDR3 is TGTGCCAGCAGCGACCAGGGGGGGTCGGAGCACACTGAAGCTTTCTTT.

The V and J genes are TRBV11-2 and TRBJ2-1; 8 positions match TRBD2. This CDR3 is 16 amino acids long. Trimming cost V 6 bases and J 6 bases; bases outside gene matches: 13. CDR1 and CDR2 from the germline V gene are SGHAT and FQNNGV. This CDR3 reads CASRGVEAGEVNEQFF. CDR3 sequence (DNA): TGTGCCAGCAGGGGGGTAGAAGCGGGAGAAGTCAATGAGCAGTTCTTC. Full variable domain (rest looked up from reference TRBV11-2 and TRBJ2-1): EAGVAQSPRYKIIEKRQSVAFWCNPISGHATLYWYQQILGQGPKLLIQFQNNGVVDDSQLPKDRFSAERLKGVDSTLKIQPAKLEDSAVYLCASRGVEAGEVNEQFFGPGTRLTVL.

The chain links TRBV4-1 to TRBJ1-3; D is possibly TRBD1 (5 bases). Germline V gene lookup returns CDR1 MGHRA and CDR2 YSYEKL. There are 15 residues in the CDR3. Deletions cut 5 bases from V and 2 bases from J, with 13 bases between. CDR3: CASSAKTDPGNTIYF. CDR3 in DNA: TGCGCCAGCAGCGCTAAGACAGACCCTGGAAACACCATATATTTT.

The rearrangement links TRBV5-6 to TRBJ1-3; no reliable D call. Trimming removed 4 bases from V and 4 bases from J, with 12 bases in between. The CDR3 has 14 amino acids. Germline-derived CDR1 and CDR2 are SGHDT and YYEEEE. The CDR3 region is CASSPAVFGNTIYF. CDR3 DNA: TGTGCCAGCAGCCCGGCCGTGTTCGGAAACACCATATATTTT.

The rearrangement uses TRBV19 and TRBJ1-1, with D perhaps matching TRBD1 (6 bases). Germline lookup yields CDR1 LNHDA and CDR2 SQIVND (reference sequence). The CDR3 totals 18 residues. Trimming removed 8 bases from V and 7 bases from J, with 32 bases in between. The CDR3 loop is CASEQLPMGVQGTGEAFF. CDR3 DNA sequence: TGTGCCAGTGAACAACTCCCTATGGGCGTACAGGGTACTGGTGAAGCTTTCTTT.

The chain links TRBV7-6 to TRBJ2-4; D ambiguous. Germline CDR1 SGHVS, CDR2 FNYEAQ. The CDR3 runs to 13 residues. V was shortened by 5 bases and J by 3 bases, with 8 bases between the two germline ends. CDR3 region: CASSGDSKNIQYF. CDR3 nucleotides: TGTGCCAGCAGCGGTGATAGCAAAAACATTCAGTACTTC. Full variable domain (remainder filled in from reference TRBV7-6 and TRBJ2-4): GAGVSQSPRYKVTKRGQDVALRCDPISGHVSLYWYRQALGQGPEFLTYFNYEAQQDKSGLPNDRFSAERPEGSISTLTIQRTEQRDSAMYRCASSGDSKNIQYFGAGTRLSVL.

V and J are TRBV5-4 and TRBJ1-3, with 7 bases lining up with TRBD1. Per the germline V gene, CDR1 is SGHNT and CDR2 is YYREEE (reference sequence). V shed 4 bases, J shed 0 bases, and the junction held 10 bases outside the gene matches. The CDR3 loop spans 17 amino acids. CDR3 amino acids: CASSASTGPVSGNTIYF. CDR3 sequence (DNA): TGTGCCAGCAGCGCTTCGACAGGGCCCGTCTCTGGAAACACCATATATTTT.